These 9 T cell receptor beta chains share one sample of origin, sequenced in a study of shared clonotypes between healthy human individuals. Measured with immunoSEQ multiplex PCR; TCRdb has only the in-frame clones, and not every one. The sample has 1,100,000 or so clones; more than 75% are singletons. The sample taken for sequencing was memory CD4+ T cells from PBMCs. Specified subset: CD45RA-negative fraction. The source is a man aged 18 to 29 in good health. Some clones in this sample may be carry-over from other donors' samples.

The V call is TRBV2, the J call TRBJ1-2; possibly TRBD1 for D (5 bases). Germline assignment: CDR1 SNHLY and CDR2 FYNNEI. CDR3 length: 13 residues. Deletions cut 4 bases from V and 3 bases from J, with 9 bases between. The CDR3 coding sequence is TGTGCCAGCAGTGTGGTAGGGGACTATGGCTACACCTTC. Translating it yields CASSVVGDYGYTF.

This sequence joins TRBV18 and TRBJ2-2; perhaps TRBD1 as D (6 bases). Germline V CDR1 and CDR2: KGHSH, LQKENI. The CDR3 is 16 amino acids. The germline V and J ends were trimmed by 0 bases and 5 bases, with 13 bases remaining between them. CDR3 amino acids: CASSPPTLGQTGELFF. The DNA of the CDR3 is TGTGCCAGCTCACCACCGACGCTAGGACAGACCGGGGAGCTGTTTTTT. The variable domain in full, completed from reference TRBV18 and TRBJ2-2, reads NAGVMQNPRHLVRRRGQEARLRCSPMKGHSHVYWYRQLPEEGLKFMVYLQKENIIDESGMPKERFSAEFPKEGPSILRIQQVVRGDSAAYFCASSPPTLGQTGELFFGEGSRLTVL.

The V and J genes are TRBV27 and TRBJ1-1; tentatively, D is TRBD1 (5 bases). Germline CDR1 reads MNHEY; CDR2 reads SMNVEV (reference sequence). The CDR3 has 15 residues. V shed 6 bases and J shed 0 bases, with 14 bases lying between them. The CDR3 nucleotides read TGTGCCAGCAGCCACCGGGACGGAATGAACACTGAAGCTTTCTTT. Translating gives CASSHRDGMNTEAFF.

This chain joins TRBV28 and TRBJ1-2; D unresolved. V was pared by 2 bases and J by 7 bases, with 17 bases between. This CDR3 spans 15 amino acids. The germline V gene encodes CDR1 MDHEN and CDR2 SYDVKM. In DNA form, the CDR3 reads TGTGCCAGCAGTTTAACGGGCAGAGAGGATGGTGGCTACACCTTC. Residues: CASSLTGREDGGYTF.

This clone was counted at least ten times. The CDR3 DNA reads TGTGCCAGCAGCTTGGATTCAGGGTTAGCAGATACGCAGTATTTT. It is translated as CASSLDSGLADTQYF. The chain recombines TRBV5-6 with TRBJ2-3, with a tentative D call TRBD1 (5 bases). CDR1 and CDR2 from the germline V gene are SGHDT and YYEEEE. The CDR3 is 15 residues long. V lost 0 bases, J lost 4 bases, and 12 bases lay in between.

This chain uses TRBV5-6 with TRBJ1-3, with D hard to call. Germline CDR1 and CDR2: SGHDT and YYEEEE. CDR3 length: 13 residues. The V gene lost 6 bases and the J gene lost 4 bases, with 11 bases spanning the gap. In DNA form, the CDR3 reads TGTGCCAGCACTCTTTTCAAGGGAAACACCATATATTTT. It specifies CASTLFKGNTIYF.

The V gene is TRBV6-4, the J gene TRBJ1-2, with D maybe TRBD1 (5 bases). The V gene's germline CDR1 is MRHNA and CDR2 SNTAGT. Trimming pared 5 bases from V and 3 bases from J, leaving 10 bases between. The CDR3 loop spans 13 amino acids. The CDR3 DNA is TGTGCCAGCAGTCCCGGGACGGACTATGGCTACACCTTC. Residues: CASSPGTDYGYTF.

V gene TRBV6-5 combines with J gene TRBJ2-7; D not certain. This CDR3 has 16 amino acids. V was shortened by 0 bases and J by 0 bases, with 12 bases between the two germline ends. CDR1 is MNHEY and CDR2 is SVGAGI in the germline V gene. The CDR3 nucleotides read TGTGCCAGCAGTTACTCGAATACTCCAAGCTCCTACGAGCAGTACTTC. Amino acids: CASSYSNTPSSYEQYF.

The chain recombines TRBV28 with TRBJ2-1; 16 nucleotides agree with TRBD2. The CDR3 sequence is 15 residues long. CDR1 MDHEN and CDR2 SYDVKM come from the germline V gene. V was pared by 5 bases and J by 12 bases, with 7 bases of the junction left unmatched. The CDR3 DNA is TGTGCCAGCAGTCAAGGGACTAGCGGGAGGGGGGTGCAGTTCTTC. This translates into CASSQGTSGRGVQFF.